This T cell receptor beta chain was recorded in a study of human T cells and chemical hapten exposure (dated by TCRdb to 2020 to 2023). Notes on the research overall: For sensitization, 2% DPC in acetone was applied to a roughly 2 cm by roughly 2 cm area of upper inner arm skin. For TCR sequencing, blood came from about 29 alopecia patients at anywhere from one to four time points (pre-sensitization, 2, 6 and 24 weeks). Patients additionally received weekly therapeutic DPC doses to the scalp throughout the roughly 25-week study period. Blood samples were taken from patients before sensitization (week 0) and at 2, 6 and about 24 weeks after DPC sensitization. Peripheral blood TCR repertoire changes were tracked in vivo in alopecia patients during primary and secondary sensitization to the hapten diphenylcyclopropenone (DPC). Alopecia areata with under or over 50% scalp involvement, alopecia totalis and alopecia universalis were represented in the patient cohort, which was mostly female. Libraries were pooled for sequencing, and per-sample TCR yields varied mainly because of small differences in library volumes within the pool. Patch testing was done on the upper back using Finn chambers containing 0.01% DPC, and results were scored after 6 days according to International Contact Dermatitis Research Group standards.

According to the study, the label for this sample's time point signals: pre-sensitization, week 0. The treatment or condition label of this sample denotes: therapeutic diphenylcyclopropenone sensitization with weekly scalp DPC. Blood at each patch-test visit was drawn before the patch test was applied. To be eligible, patients had to be aged 18 to 70, diagnosed with alopecia and judged suitable for DPC therapy, while pregnant patients were excluded. Total RNA was extracted from unfractionated whole blood collected in Tempus Blood RNA tubes. The research as a whole found: All patients had alopecia, a presumed autoimmune disease, so their immune response might differ from that of healthy individuals. The number of TCRs above 1 in 1000 frequency did not change with DPC sensitization; there was no evidence of global repertoire structure alterations. Patch test score was positively correlated with the number of PT1 expanded TCRs, with significance at thresholds 8, 16 and 32 but not at 4. Expanded TCRs formed significantly more large CDR3 similarity clusters than pre-sensitization or healthy control sets, consistent with antigen-driven responses. Repeated subsampling changed both the strength of the expansion versus patch-test correlation and the threshold at which the correlation became significant.

This clonotype was found a few times. The clone's antigen remains unknown. Qualities for individual bases were not recorded, and no much larger clone is one base off. The method was RACE. TCRdb shows the sequencer as NextSeq 500. During library preparation, unique molecular identifiers were attached to individual cDNA molecules so that TCRs could be counted in a quantitative, reproducible way. Each blood RNA sample was used to sequence both TCR alpha and TCR beta chains. The authors processed their data as follows. The median number of TCRs per sample was roughly 94,000, ranging from about 23,224 to 690,600. The Decombinator software suite was used to annotate V, J and CDR3 in the TCR reads. To make PS versus PT1 abundance plots, every sample was subsampled to the same number of TCRs (28,000). TCRs were defined as expanded if absent before sensitization and observed at least eight times at the 2-week time point. Using fastp trimming at Q25 and MiXCR clonotype assembly, TCRdb reanalyzed the public sequencing data and kept in-frame beta chains. Merged by CDR3 protein, the rows form single entries marked with the most common genes and DNA. The V and J calls were not made by the authors but by TCRdb's processing. The sample table shows a few hundred thousand distinct CDR3 sequences, and 5.5% are seen once. The top ten hold around 8.6% of the sample.

The CDR3 sequence holds 13 residues, the cysteine and phenylalanine included. Only the CDR3 portion is preserved as DNA: 39 bases, with reading frame beginning at the first base. Between the V and J ends, shortened by 6 bases and 0 bases respectively, the junction contains 6 bases. Recombination joined TRBV12-3 or TRBV12-4 with TRBJ1-5, with no confident D gene call. The TCR was taken from a woman aged 18-29 years with alopecia areata. Some clones in this sample may be carry-over from other donors' samples. The specimen was whole blood, collected in connection with sensitization to the hapten diphenylcyclopropenone (DPC). The DNA is as follows: TGTGCCAGCAGGGGAGGTAGCAATCAGCCCCAGCATTTT. Translated, it gives CASRGGSNQPQHF.